This T cell receptor beta chain was profiled in a study of long-term antiretroviral therapy in people with HIV. Concerning this clone itself: Its antigen is still unknown.

Sequencing relied on immunoSEQ assay v3.0, run at survey level. Assay: immunoSEQ multiplex PCR; the TCRdb copy retains only in-frame clones and omits some. The sample has more than 25,000 clones; 97% are singletons. The germline CDR1 and CDR2 sequences are SGHTA and FQGNSA. The CDR3 contains 14 residues. The germline V and J ends were trimmed by 4 bases and 6 bases, with 15 bases remaining between them. Study results and caveats: An increase in diversity followed ART, yet levels stayed below transplant donor controls.

The rearrangement uses TRBV7-2 and TRBJ1-1; no reliable D call. The TCR was taken from a man in his thirties or forties with HIV. The sequencing here drew on unsorted PBMCs, taken 7.6 years after starting antiretroviral therapy. Written as DNA, the CDR3 is TGTGCCAGCAGCTCCGGGCCGGGTCTGCCTGAAGCTTTCTTT. Translating gives CASSSGPGLPEAFF.